One sample yielded the 24 T cell receptor beta chains listed below, sequenced in a study of blood T cell repertoires in COVID-19. The protocol was immunoSEQ multiplex PCR, while the TCRdb copy is restricted to in-frame clones and leaves out a portion. The table shows about 100,000 clones, with roughly 79% occurring only once. Material for sequencing was peripheral blood. The origin of the receptors is a man between 65 and 85 years old with active or convalescent COVID-19.

The chain uses TRBV24-1 and TRBJ2-1; TRBD2 is a possible D gene (5 bases). Trimming removed 0 bases from V and 7 bases from J, with 6 bases in between. The CDR3 contains 13 residues. Germline values: CDR1 KGHDR, CDR2 SFDVKD. Here the CDR3 reads CATSDLRGNEQFF. CDR3 DNA sequence: TGTGCCACCAGTGATTTGCGCGGGAATGAGCAGTTCTTC.

This chain links TRBV6-5 with TRBJ2-1, with 8 bases matching TRBD2. The CDR3 runs 15 residues. Germline CDR1 is MNHEY and CDR2 is SVGAGI. The J segment lost 3 bases and the V segment lost 1 base, leaving 2 bases of the junction unmatched. This CDR3 is CASSYLLAGYNEQFF. The CDR3 nucleotides read TGTGCCAGCAGTTACTTGCTAGCGGGCTACAATGAGCAGTTCTTC.

V gene TRBV10-3 combines with J gene TRBJ1-1; 8 nucleotides match TRBD1. Unmatched junction bases numbered 13, after V lost 3 bases and J lost 4 bases. The CDR3 length is 17 residues. CDR1 and CDR2 from the germline V gene are ENHRY and SYGVKD. CDR3 sequence (DNA): TGTGCCATCAGTGACCCCCAGGGGGCGCGACAGACCACTGAAGCTTTCTTT. Encoded protein: CAISDPQGARQTTEAFF.

This clone was detected only a few times. The chain joins TRBV6-2 or TRBV6-3 to TRBJ1-5; 7 nucleotides agree with TRBD1. J gave up 4 bases and V 6 bases, and 6 bases lay outside the gene matches. CDR1 MNHEY and CDR2 SVGEGT come from the germline V gene. The CDR3 contains 14 residues. The CDR3 DNA sequence: TGTGCCAGCAGCCGGGACAGTGATAATCAGCCCCAGCATTTT. Translating gives CASSRDSDNQPQHF.

This chain uses TRBV7-2 with TRBJ2-2; TRBD2 matches at 8 bases. The J segment lost 3 bases and the V segment lost 6 bases, leaving 9 bases of the junction unmatched. Germline CDR1 is SGHTA and CDR2 is FQGNSA. The CDR3 has 16 amino acids. DNA for the CDR3: TGTGCCAGCAGTCGAGACGGGACTAGACACACCGGGGAGCTGTTTTTT. This translates into CASSRDGTRHTGELFF.

The rearrangement uses TRBV6-1 and TRBJ1-6, with TRBD1 as a possible D gene (6 bases). Between the trimmed V and J ends, which lost 2 bases and 7 bases, there was a span of 9 bases. CDR3 length equals 14 residues. Germline CDR1 MNHNS, CDR2 SASEGT. CDR3 nucleotides: TGTGCCAGCAGTGAACCAGGGGTAAATTCACCCCTCCACTTT. It encodes CASSEPGVNSPLHF.

This chain uses TRBV6-5 with TRBJ1-2; D is perhaps TRBD1 (6 bases). Germline-derived CDR1 and CDR2 are MNHEY and SVGAGI. This CDR3 region has 13 residues. Trimming removed 5 bases from V and 7 bases from J, with 14 bases in between. CDR3 DNA: TGTGCCAGCAGTCAACGGGGGGCCCGTGGCTACACCTTC. Protein sequence: CASSQRGARGYTF.

This clone was observed a single time. The J gene is TRBJ2-1, the V gene TRBV11-2; 8 bases fit TRBD1. Germline V lookup: CDR1 SGHAT, CDR2 FQNNGV. The V gene end was trimmed by 0 bases and the J gene end by 3 bases; junction bases not matched to a gene: 4. The CDR3 contains 16 residues. The CDR3 region is CASSLEARGLYNEQFF. The CDR3 DNA reads as TGTGCCAGCAGCTTAGAGGCCAGGGGGCTCTACAATGAGCAGTTCTTC.

The rearrangement joins TRBV18 to TRBJ2-7, with 9 bases aligning to TRBD1. Germline V lookup: CDR1 KGHSH, CDR2 LQKENI. The CDR3 length is 15 residues. Germline trimming cut 6 bases from V and 2 bases from J; bases unmatched to any gene: 8. The CDR3 reads CASSLGTGTTYEQYF. In DNA, the CDR3 is TGTGCCAGCTCCCTCGGGACAGGGACAACCTACGAGCAGTACTTC.

DNA of the CDR3: TGCGCCAGCAGCCAAGGAGGAAAGCGGGGGGGCTCAGATACGCAGTATTTT. This translates into CASSQGGKRGGSDTQYF. This sequence joins TRBV4-3 and TRBJ2-3, with 10 bases identical to TRBD2. V trimming: 1 base; J trimming: 4 bases; junction bases outside the gene matches: 8. The CDR3 contains 17 residues. The germline V gene encodes CDR1 LGHNA and CDR2 YSLEER.

V gene TRBV7-2 combines with J gene TRBJ2-1; TRBD2 might be the D (5 bases). The V end lost 3 bases, the J end lost 0 bases, and 15 bases lay between the germline ends. Germline values: CDR1 SGHTA, CDR2 FQGNSA. The CDR3 length is 17 residues. The CDR3 coding sequence is TGTGCCAGCAGCTTTGGTGCAGGACTGAGCTCCTACAATGAGCAGTTCTTC. It is translated as CASSFGAGLSSYNEQFF.

The chain couples TRBV2 to TRBJ1-1; D not resolved. The V end was cut by 6 bases, the J end by 3 bases, with 11 bases between. Looked up from germline, CDR1 is SNHLY and CDR2 is FYNNEI. This CDR3 spans 13 amino acids. CDR3 protein: CASSWRWDTEAFF. The CDR3, as DNA: TGTGCCAGCAGCTGGAGGTGGGACACTGAAGCTTTCTTT.

The chain has TRBV28 and TRBJ1-1; TRBD1 matches 7 bases. Germline V gene lookup returns CDR1 MDHEN and CDR2 SYDVKM. The trim removed 5 bases at V and 1 base at J, leaving 7 bases unmatched. The CDR3 extends over 15 amino acids. The CDR3: CASSPTGTANTEAFF. In DNA, the CDR3 is TGTGCCAGCAGTCCAACCGGGACAGCGAACACTGAAGCTTTCTTT.

This clone was seen only once. This chain uses TRBV27 with TRBJ2-7; TRBD1 agrees at 9 bases. This CDR3 contains 14 residues. Germline assignment: CDR1 MNHEY and CDR2 SMNVEV (reference sequence). V lost 4 bases and J lost 2; bases outside the gene matches: 3. CDR3 nucleotides: TGTGCCAGCAGTTACAGGGGGCTCACCTACGAGCAGTACTTC. Its protein product is CASSYRGLTYEQYF.

This chain joins TRBV5-4 and TRBJ1-1; a weak D match, TRBD1 (6 bases). V was clipped by 0 bases and J by 8 bases, with 17 bases between them. The V gene's germline CDR1 is SGHNT and CDR2 YYREEE (reference sequence). CDR3 size: 15 residues. Here the CDR3 reads CASSLVVAGAREAFF. The CDR3 DNA is TGTGCCAGCAGCTTGGTTGTCGCAGGGGCAAGGGAAGCTTTCTTT.

This chain uses TRBV28 with TRBJ1-4; D remains ambiguous. Looked up from germline, CDR1 is MDHEN and CDR2 is SYDVKM. The CDR3 is 17 residues long. The V and J ends lost 6 bases and 6 bases respectively, with 23 bases between them. CDR3 residues: CASRRDQRYRRDEKLFF. CDR3 nucleotides: TGTGCCAGCAGACGAGACCAACGGTATCGACGGGATGAAAAACTGTTTTTT.

V gene TRBV4-1 combines with J gene TRBJ2-7, with D hard to call. This CDR3 is 13 amino acids long. Deletions cut 3 bases from V and 5 bases from J, with 11 bases between. Germline lookup yields CDR1 MGHRA and CDR2 YSYEKL. CDR3 region: CASSQADWDEQYF. CDR3 DNA sequence: TGCGCCAGCAGCCAGGCTGACTGGGACGAGCAGTACTTC.

The rearrangement joins TRBV15 to TRBJ2-1, with 9 positions matching TRBD2. The CDR3 sequence is 14 residues long. Germline CDR1 LNHNV, CDR2 YYDKDF (reference sequence). J gave up 4 bases and V 5 bases, and 3 bases lay outside the gene matches. As DNA, the CDR3 is TGTGCCACCAGCCTAGCGGGGTCTTACAATGAGCAGTTCTTC. This gives the protein CATSLAGSYNEQFF. The full variable domain, its missing parts supplied by reference TRBV15 and TRBJ2-1, is DAMVIQNPRYQVTQFGKPVTLSCSQTLNHNVMYWYQQKSSQAPKLLFHYYDKDFNNEADTPDNFQSRRPNTSFCFLDIRSPGLGDTAMYLCATSLAGSYNEQFFGPGTRLTVL.

In its sample, this clone was seen a few times. The chain joins TRBV10-1 to TRBJ1-2, with D possibly matching TRBD1 (6 bases). V shed 2 bases and J shed 1 base, with 14 bases lying between them. The CDR3 is 16 residues long. Germline CDR1 and CDR2: WNHNN and SYGVQD (reference sequence). CDR3 sequence reads: CASSERGGAHNYGYTF. In DNA form, the CDR3 reads TGCGCCAGCAGTGAGCGCGGGGGGGCCCATAACTATGGCTACACCTTC.

This chain joins TRBV2 and TRBJ2-3; D is undetermined. This CDR3 contains 12 residues. Germline V gene sequence: CDR1 SNHLY, CDR2 FYNNEI. V lost 6 bases and J lost 3, with 7 bases in between. The CDR3 loop is CASREVTDTQYF. The CDR3 DNA reads TGTGCCAGCAGAGAGGTGACAGATACGCAGTATTTT.

The chain recombines TRBV5-1 with TRBJ1-3, with D hard to call. Germline CDR1 SGHRS, CDR2 YFSETQ. This CDR3 spans 14 amino acids. The V and J ends lost 2 bases and 3 bases respectively, with 9 bases between them. CDR3 protein: CASSFQTGGNTIYF. The CDR3 DNA sequence: TGCGCCAGCAGCTTTCAGACTGGTGGAAACACCATATATTTT.

This clone appeared a few times. V and J are TRBV16 and TRBJ1-1; TRBD1 matches at 9 bases. CDR3 size: 15 residues. Per germline, CDR1 KGHSY and CDR2 FQNENV. Trimming cost V 4 bases and J 4 bases; bases outside gene matches: 7. The CDR3 region is CASSPDRGIGTEAFF. DNA for the CDR3: TGTGCCAGCAGCCCCGACAGGGGGATCGGCACTGAAGCTTTCTTT.

The chain is built from TRBV6-2 or TRBV6-3 and TRBJ1-4; 9 positions agree with TRBD1. The germline V gene has CDR1 MNHEY and CDR2 SVGEGT. Trimming at V came to 5 bases and at J to 12 bases, leaving 13 bases not matched to a gene. The CDR3 loop spans 15 amino acids. The CDR3 region has the DNA TGTGCCAGCAGTATTACAGGGGGCTCGGGGAGGCAACTGTTTTTT. It encodes CASSITGGSGRQLFF.

The chain is built from TRBV30 and TRBJ1-6, with 9 bases matching TRBD1. Germline assignment: CDR1 GTSNPN and CDR2 SVGIG (reference sequence). V trimming: 4 bases; J trimming: 9 bases; junction bases outside the gene matches: 4. This CDR3 has 13 residues. CDR3 in DNA: TGTGCCTGGAATGGACAGGGGAGTTCACCCCTCCACTTT. Protein product: CAWNGQGSSPLHF. Filled out from reference TRBV30 and TRBJ1-6, the complete variable domain reads SQTIHQWPATLVQPVGSPLSLECTVEGTSNPNLYWYRQAAGRGLQLLFYSVGIGQISSEVPQNLSASRPQDRQFILSSKKLLLSDSGFYLCAWNGQGSSPLHFGNGTRLTVT.